These 23 T cell receptor beta chains came from one sample sequenced in a study of T cell repertoires in cytomegalovirus infection (dated 2019 in TCRdb). The sample's treatment or condition label is to be understood as: in vitro stimulation with specific CMV peptide epitopes to enrich CMV-specific T cells. These receptors are not linked to any known antigen. Data came from an Illumina HiSeq 1500. TCRdb trimmed public reads at Q25 via fastp, called clones via MiXCR and kept in-frame beta chains. Every distinct CDR3 protein forms one entry, paired with its most common genes and DNA. The sample profile shows some 920,000 distinct CDR3 sequences; around a third of them were found once. 11% to 15% of the sample is held by the ten biggest clonotypes. This specimen was cultured CD8+ T cells from PBMCs, taken from culture after CMV antigen stimulation. Source of these receptors: a human donor in good health (CMV status not recorded). Some clones in this sample may be carry-over from other donors' samples.

This clonotype appeared a few times. CDR3 bases: TGTGCCAGCAGCTTAGGGGGGGTGCGGTCCGGGCAGCCCCAGCATTTT. Its protein product is CASSLGGVRSGQPQHF. This sequence joins TRBV7-9 and TRBJ1-5; D may be TRBD1 (5 bases). Looked up from germline, CDR1 is SEHNR and CDR2 is FQNEAQ (reference sequence). V lost 1 base, J lost 7 bases, and 17 bases lay in between. This CDR3 is 16 amino acids long.

A few counts support this clonotype. This sequence joins TRBV27 and TRBJ2-7, with D unclear. Germline V lookup: CDR1 MNHEY, CDR2 SMNVEV (reference sequence). This CDR3 is 13 amino acids long. V was trimmed by 3 bases and J by 4 bases, leaving 10 bases between them. CDR3 in amino acids: CASSFGPKYEQYV. DNA of the CDR3: TGTGCCAGCAGTTTCGGTCCCAAATACGAGCAGTACGTC.

As concerns this clonotype: Germline is not matched at one junction end, which may reflect a read error. The chain has TRBV27 and TRBJ1-6; 8 bases align to TRBD1. This CDR3 has 16 residues. Per germline, CDR1 MNHEY and CDR2 SMNVEV (reference sequence). CDR3 DNA: TGTGTCAGCCGCCTAGGACAGGGTTGGAAAAATTCACCCCTCCACTTT. It encodes CVSRLGQGWKNSPLHF.

The CDR3 is CASSEGGGLREQFF. CDR3 nucleotides: TGTGCCAGCAGTGAAGGGGGGGGGCTTCGGGAGCAGTTCTTC. J is TRBJ2-1 and V is TRBV6-1; D may be TRBD2 (7 bases). This CDR3 contains 14 residues. From germline, CDR1 is MNHNS and CDR2 SASEGT. Trimming left V 1 base short and J 10 bases short, with 14 bases between.

This chain uses TRBV7-2 with TRBJ2-1, with D possibly matching TRBD2 (6 bases). The CDR3 is made up of 16 amino acids. V lost 0 bases and J 4 bases, leaving 13 bases between the germline ends. Per germline, CDR1 SGHTA and CDR2 FQGNSA. The CDR3 DNA reads as TGTGCCAGCAGCTTAGCCCTCGGGGGACTTTACAATGAGCAGTTCTTC. Translation gives CASSLALGGLYNEQFF.

The chain combines TRBV5-6 with TRBJ2-3; D uncertain. Germline V lookup: CDR1 SGHDT, CDR2 YYEEEE. The CDR3 has 14 amino acids. Trimming took off 3 bases at V and 3 bases at J, with 11 bases between the two ends. The CDR3, as DNA: TGTGCCAGCAGCTCCCTTGAGGCGACAGATACGCAGTATTTT. Translated, it gives CASSSLEATDTQYF.

The CDR3 is CASSPGKLYQETQYF. The CDR3 nucleotides are TGTGCCAGCAGTCCCGGGAAGCTATACCAAGAGACCCAGTACTTC. J is TRBJ2-5 and V is TRBV28, with D maybe TRBD2 (5 bases). Germline V CDR1 and CDR2: MDHEN, SYDVKM. With 5 bases removed from V and 0 bases from J, the gap between germline ends came to 13 bases. The CDR3 has 15 residues.

In this sample, this clonotype turned up a few times. The chain recombines TRBV15 with TRBJ1-1, with unresolved D. CDR3 length: 16 residues. V was clipped by 2 bases and J by 0 bases, with 13 bases between them. CDR1 is LNHNV, CDR2 YYDKDF, per germline (reference sequence). As DNA, the CDR3 is TGTGCCACCAGCAGATCGGACCATCTCCTGAACACTGAAGCTTTCTTT. It is translated as CATSRSDHLLNTEAFF.

A word on this clonotype: A read error may be the cause here, since a much bigger clone is one base away. The V gene is TRBV6-2 or TRBV6-3, the J gene TRBJ2-2; unclear D gene. The germline CDR1 and CDR2 sequences are MNHEY and SVGEGT. V shed 7 bases and J shed 7 bases, with 7 bases lying between them. The CDR3 contains 11 residues. CDR3: CASTPSGELFF. The CDR3 coding sequence is TGTGCCAGCACCCCCAGCGGGGAGCTGTTTTTT.

This clonotype came up a few times. The chain has TRBV6-2 or TRBV6-3 and TRBJ2-1; the match to TRBD1 covers 9 bases. The CDR3 extends over 15 amino acids. The J segment lost 5 bases and the V segment lost 6 bases, leaving 8 bases of the junction unmatched. Germline values: CDR1 MNHEY, CDR2 SVGEGT. The CDR3 DNA follows: TGTGCCAGCAGGCCGGGACAGGGACGAAACAATGAGCAGTTCTTC. This translates into CASRPGQGRNNEQFF.

This clonotype has at least ten counts. The J gene is TRBJ1-1, the V gene TRBV6-2 or TRBV6-3; D not resolved. The CDR3 runs 15 residues. Trimming removed 0 bases at V and 6 bases at J, with 14 bases between. In germline, CDR1 is MNHEY, CDR2 SVGEGT. This CDR3 reads CASSYSSGDQAEAFF. The CDR3 DNA reads TGTGCCAGCAGTTACTCGTCGGGAGACCAGGCTGAAGCTTTCTTT.

This clonotype showed up just a few times. The chain employs TRBV27 and TRBJ1-1; unclear D gene. Trimming shortened V by 2 bases and J by 1 base, and 8 bases separated the two germline ends. The germline CDR1 and CDR2 sequences are MNHEY and SMNVEV (reference sequence). This CDR3 is 14 amino acids long. The CDR3 region is CASSLQTANTEAFF. CDR3 DNA: TGTGCCAGCAGTTTACAGACGGCGAACACTGAAGCTTTCTTT.

J is TRBJ1-5 and V is TRBV6-8, with D possibly TRBD1 on 5 matching bases. The germline V gene has CDR1 MNHGY and CDR2 SAAAGT. The V and J ends lost 6 bases and 1 base respectively, with 10 bases between them. This CDR3 has 14 residues. In DNA, the CDR3 is TGTGCCAGCAGATTCGGGGGAAGCAATCAGCCCCAGCATTTT. Residues: CASRFGGSNQPQHF.

The chain links TRBV12-3 or TRBV12-4 to TRBJ1-5; 8 bases map to TRBD1. V was clipped by 5 bases and J by 5 bases; unmatched bases: 5. CDR3 length equals 14 residues. CDR3: CASSISGGYQPQHF. CDR3 bases: TGTGCCAGCAGTATATCAGGGGGCTATCAGCCCCAGCATTTT.

This clonotype has a handful of counts. The J gene is TRBJ1-2, the V gene TRBV2; no definite D call. In germline, CDR1 is SNHLY, CDR2 FYNNEI. Trimming left V 4 bases short and J 5 bases short, with 11 bases between. The CDR3 runs to 13 residues. Here the CDR3 reads CASSVSGLYGYTF. DNA of the CDR3: TGTGCCAGCAGTGTGTCCGGACTATATGGCTACACCTTC.

This clonotype was seen many times. The chain joins TRBV10-2 to TRBJ2-3; 16 nucleotides align to TRBD2. J was trimmed by 1 base and V by 7 bases; bases with no gene match: 11. The CDR3 has 19 amino acids. Germline CDR1 WSHSY, CDR2 SAAADI. CDR3 sequence reads: CASTVSGTSGGAGTDTQYF. In nucleotides, the CDR3 is TGCGCCAGCACAGTATCCGGGACTAGCGGGGGGGCCGGCACAGATACGCAGTATTTT.

The V call is TRBV4-1, the J call TRBJ2-3, with D unclear. Germline-derived CDR1 and CDR2 are MGHRA and YSYEKL. This CDR3 is built from 14 residues. V was cut by 1 base and J by 6 bases, with 11 bases left in between. In nucleotides, the CDR3 is TGCGCCAGCAGCCAAGTGGGGTTCACGGATACGCAGTATTTT. Amino acid sequence: CASSQVGFTDTQYF.

This clonotype was counted only a few times. The rearrangement joins TRBV7-9 to TRBJ2-7, with a possible D match to TRBD1 (6 bases). The CDR3 has 14 residues. Germline CDR1 and CDR2: SEHNR and FQNEAQ (reference sequence). Trimming removed 7 bases from V and 3 bases from J, with 16 bases in between. The CDR3 DNA sequence: TGTGCCAGCACCCAGACAGGCCGAGACTACGAGCAGTACTTC. Translating it yields CASTQTGRDYEQYF.

This clonotype was counted between two and nine times. V is TRBV5-8 and J is TRBJ2-1; TRBD1 matches 7 bases. Germline V CDR1 and CDR2: SGHTS, YDEGEE. The V and J ends lost 9 bases and 3 bases, in that order; junction bases with no gene match: 9. There are 14 residues in the CDR3. CDR3 nucleotide sequence: TGTGCCATCTCAACGGGACAGAGCTACAATGAGCAGTTCTTC. Amino acid sequence: CAISTGQSYNEQFF.

The V and J genes are TRBV27 and TRBJ1-5, with D uncertain. Germline V gene lookup returns CDR1 MNHEY and CDR2 SMNVEV (reference sequence). Trimming left V 8 bases short and J 5 bases short, with 13 bases between. This CDR3 region has 13 residues. This CDR3 reads CASGEPPYQPQHF. In DNA, the CDR3 is TGTGCCAGCGGGGAACCCCCATATCAGCCCCAGCATTTT.

V usage is TRBV7-3 and J usage is TRBJ1-2; D may be TRBD1 (5 bases). This CDR3 has 14 residues. Between the trimmed V and J ends, which lost 1 base and 4 bases, there was a span of 10 bases. Germline V gene data show CDR1 as SGHTA and CDR2 as FQGTGA. CDR3: CASSLMNRPYGYTF. The CDR3 bases are TGTGCCAGCAGCTTAATGAACAGGCCCTATGGCTACACCTTC.

The chain has TRBV7-9 and TRBJ2-4; D is uncertain. V lost 5 bases to trimming and J lost 0 bases, with 14 bases between them. Germline assignment: CDR1 SEHNR and CDR2 FQNEAQ (reference sequence). This CDR3 is 16 amino acids long. In DNA, the CDR3 is TGTGCCAGCAGCCCCAACAGTGCCCCAGCCAAAAACATTCAGTACTTC. The encoded protein is CASSPNSAPAKNIQYF.

This clonotype was observed a few times. The chain uses TRBV4-1 and TRBJ2-7, with 13 bases matching TRBD2. Per germline, CDR1 MGHRA and CDR2 YSYEKL. Unmatched junction bases numbered 5, after V lost 4 bases and J lost 5 bases. The CDR3 extends over 15 amino acids. The CDR3 loop is CASSRRTSGGDEQYF. The CDR3 region has the DNA TGCGCCAGCAGCCGGCGGACTAGCGGGGGAGACGAGCAGTACTTC.